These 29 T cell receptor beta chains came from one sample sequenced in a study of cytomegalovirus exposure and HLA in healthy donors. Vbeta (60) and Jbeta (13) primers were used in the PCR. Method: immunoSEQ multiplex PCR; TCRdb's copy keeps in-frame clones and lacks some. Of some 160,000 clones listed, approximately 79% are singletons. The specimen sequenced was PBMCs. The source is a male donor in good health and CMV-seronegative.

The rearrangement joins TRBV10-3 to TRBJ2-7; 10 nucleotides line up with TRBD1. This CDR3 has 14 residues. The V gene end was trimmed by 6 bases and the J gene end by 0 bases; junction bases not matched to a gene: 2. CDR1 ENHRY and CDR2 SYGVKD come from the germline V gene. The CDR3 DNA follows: TGTGCCATCAGAGGGACAGGGGACTCCTACGAGCAGTACTTC. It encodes CAIRGTGDSYEQYF.

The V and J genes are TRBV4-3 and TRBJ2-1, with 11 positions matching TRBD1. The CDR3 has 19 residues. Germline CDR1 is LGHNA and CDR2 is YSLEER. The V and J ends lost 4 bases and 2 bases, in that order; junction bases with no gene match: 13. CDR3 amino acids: CASSPGIAGTGGPYNEQFF. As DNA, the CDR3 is TGCGCCAGCAGCCCCGGAATCGCCGGGACAGGGGGTCCCTACAATGAGCAGTTCTTC.

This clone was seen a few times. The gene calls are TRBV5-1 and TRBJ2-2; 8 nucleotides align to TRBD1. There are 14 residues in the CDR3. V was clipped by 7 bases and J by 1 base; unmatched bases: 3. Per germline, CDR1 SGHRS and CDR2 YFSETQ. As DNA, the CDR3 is TGCGCCAGCGGTGGACAGGGGAACACCGGGGAGCTGTTTTTT. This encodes CASGGQGNTGELFF.

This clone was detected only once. The CDR3 region is CASSPLPDTQYF. The CDR3, as DNA: TGCGCCAGCAGCCCCCTCCCAGATACGCAGTATTTT. The chain recombines TRBV5-1 with TRBJ2-3; D is undetermined. The germline V gene has CDR1 SGHRS and CDR2 YFSETQ. This CDR3 is built from 12 residues. V lost 4 bases and J lost 4, with 7 bases in between.

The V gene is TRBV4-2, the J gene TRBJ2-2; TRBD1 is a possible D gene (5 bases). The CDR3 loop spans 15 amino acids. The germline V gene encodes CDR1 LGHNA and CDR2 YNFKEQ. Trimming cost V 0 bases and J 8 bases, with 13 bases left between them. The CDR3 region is CASSQDPQGSGELFF. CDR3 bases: TGTGCCAGCAGCCAAGATCCGCAGGGCTCGGGGGAGCTGTTTTTT.

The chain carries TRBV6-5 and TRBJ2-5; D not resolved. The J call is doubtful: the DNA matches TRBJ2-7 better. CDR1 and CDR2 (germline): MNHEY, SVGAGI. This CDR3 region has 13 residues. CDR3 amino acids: CASSYSYLYEQYF. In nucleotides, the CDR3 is TGTGCCAGCAGTTACTCGTACCTCTACGAGCAGTACTTC.

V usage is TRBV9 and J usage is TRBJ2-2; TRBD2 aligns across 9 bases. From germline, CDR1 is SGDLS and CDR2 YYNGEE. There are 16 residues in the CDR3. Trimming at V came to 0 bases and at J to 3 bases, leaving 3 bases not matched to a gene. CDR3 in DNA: TGTGCCAGCAGCGTAGGAGCGGGGGGAGACACCGGGGAGCTGTTTTTT. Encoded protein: CASSVGAGGDTGELFF. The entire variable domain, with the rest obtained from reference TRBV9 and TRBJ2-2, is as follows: DSGVTQTPKHLITATGQRVTLRCSPRSGDLSVYWYQQSLDQGLQFLIQYYNGEERAKGNILERFSAQQFPDLHSELNLSSLELGDSALYFCASSVGAGGDTGELFFGEGSRLTVL.

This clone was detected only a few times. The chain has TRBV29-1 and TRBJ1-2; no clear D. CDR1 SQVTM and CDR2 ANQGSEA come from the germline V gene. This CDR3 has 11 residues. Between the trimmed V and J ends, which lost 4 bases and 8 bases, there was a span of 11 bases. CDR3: CSVAGFWGYTF. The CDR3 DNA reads TGCAGCGTTGCGGGATTTTGGGGCTACACCTTC.

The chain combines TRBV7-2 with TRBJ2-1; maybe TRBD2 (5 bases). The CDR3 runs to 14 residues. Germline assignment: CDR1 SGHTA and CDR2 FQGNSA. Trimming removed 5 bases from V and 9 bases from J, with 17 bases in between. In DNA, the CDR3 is TGTGCCAGCAGCCCCGGGGTGGCCAAGGGTGAGCAGTTCTTC. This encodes CASSPGVAKGEQFF.

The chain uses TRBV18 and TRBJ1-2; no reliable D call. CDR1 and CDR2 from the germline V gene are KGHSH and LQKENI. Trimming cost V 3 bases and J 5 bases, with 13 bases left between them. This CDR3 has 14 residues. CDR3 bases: TGTGCCAGCTCACCCGACACATCGCGTTATGGCTACACCTTC. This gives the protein CASSPDTSRYGYTF.

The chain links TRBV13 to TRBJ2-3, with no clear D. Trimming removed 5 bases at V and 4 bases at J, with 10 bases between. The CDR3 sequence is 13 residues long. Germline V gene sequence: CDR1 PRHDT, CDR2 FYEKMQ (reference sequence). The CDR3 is CASSEGEADTQYF. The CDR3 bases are TGTGCCAGCAGCGAAGGTGAGGCAGATACGCAGTATTTT.

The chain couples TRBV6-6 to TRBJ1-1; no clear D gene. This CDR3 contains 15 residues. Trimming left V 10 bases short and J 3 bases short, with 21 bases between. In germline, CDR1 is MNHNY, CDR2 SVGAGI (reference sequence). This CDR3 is CATNERAGGDTEAFF. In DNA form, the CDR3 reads TGTGCCACCAACGAAAGAGCCGGAGGAGACACTGAAGCTTTCTTT.

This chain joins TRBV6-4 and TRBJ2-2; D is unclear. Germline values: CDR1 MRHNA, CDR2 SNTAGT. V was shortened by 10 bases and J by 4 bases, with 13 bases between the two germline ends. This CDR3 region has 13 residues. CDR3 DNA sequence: TGTGCCACATCCAGCCGGGTCACCGGGGAGCTGTTTTTT. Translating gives CATSSRVTGELFF.

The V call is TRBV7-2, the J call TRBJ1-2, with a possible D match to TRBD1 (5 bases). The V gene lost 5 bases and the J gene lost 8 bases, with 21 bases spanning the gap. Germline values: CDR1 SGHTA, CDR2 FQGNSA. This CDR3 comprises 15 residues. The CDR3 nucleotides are TGTGCCAGCAGCGGGGGGGTTGGAGGGTTTGGCGGCTACACCTTC. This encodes CASSGGVGGFGGYTF.

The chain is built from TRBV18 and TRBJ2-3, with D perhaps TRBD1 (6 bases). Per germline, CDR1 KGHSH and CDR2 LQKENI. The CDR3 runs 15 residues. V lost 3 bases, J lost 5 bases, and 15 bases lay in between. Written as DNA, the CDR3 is TGTGCCAGCTCACCTTACGACAGGCTAAGAGATACGCAGTATTTT. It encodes CASSPYDRLRDTQYF.

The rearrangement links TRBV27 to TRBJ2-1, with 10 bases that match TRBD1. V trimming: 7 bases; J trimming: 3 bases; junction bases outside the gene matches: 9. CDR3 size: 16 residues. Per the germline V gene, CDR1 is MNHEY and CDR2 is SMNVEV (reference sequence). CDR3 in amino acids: CASTERWTGGYNEQFF. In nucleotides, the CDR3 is TGTGCCAGCACCGAACGGTGGACAGGGGGCTACAATGAGCAGTTCTTC.

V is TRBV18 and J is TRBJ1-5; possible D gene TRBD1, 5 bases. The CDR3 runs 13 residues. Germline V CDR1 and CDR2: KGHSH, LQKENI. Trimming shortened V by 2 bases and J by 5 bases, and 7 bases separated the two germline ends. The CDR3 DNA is TGTGCCAGCTCACCAAAAGGGGATCAGCCCCAGCATTTT. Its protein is CASSPKGDQPQHF.

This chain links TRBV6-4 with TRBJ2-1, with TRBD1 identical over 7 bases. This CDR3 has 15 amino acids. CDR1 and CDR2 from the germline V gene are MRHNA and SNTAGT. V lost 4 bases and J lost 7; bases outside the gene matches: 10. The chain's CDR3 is CASSVADTGENEQFF. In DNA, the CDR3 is TGTGCCAGCAGTGTGGCCGATACAGGGGAGAATGAGCAGTTCTTC.

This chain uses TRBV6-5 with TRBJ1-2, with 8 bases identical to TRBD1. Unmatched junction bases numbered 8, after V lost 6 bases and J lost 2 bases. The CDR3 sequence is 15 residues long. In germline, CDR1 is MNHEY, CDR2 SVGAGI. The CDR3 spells CASSRRGQDNYGYTF. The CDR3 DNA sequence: TGTGCCAGCAGCCGACGGGGACAGGACAACTATGGCTACACCTTC.

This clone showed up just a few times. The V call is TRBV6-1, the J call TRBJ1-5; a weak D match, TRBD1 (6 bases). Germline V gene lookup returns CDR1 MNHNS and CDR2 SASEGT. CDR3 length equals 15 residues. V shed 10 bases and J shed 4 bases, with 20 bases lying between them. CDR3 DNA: TGTGCCACTGAGATGAGGAAGGGGGGGAATCAGCCCCAGCATTTT. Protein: CATEMRKGGNQPQHF.

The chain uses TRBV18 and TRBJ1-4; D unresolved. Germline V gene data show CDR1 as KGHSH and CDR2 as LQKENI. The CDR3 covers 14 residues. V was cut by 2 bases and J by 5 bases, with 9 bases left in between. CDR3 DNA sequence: TGTGCCAGCTCACCAAGGCCAGCGAATGAAAAACTGTTTTTT. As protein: CASSPRPANEKLFF. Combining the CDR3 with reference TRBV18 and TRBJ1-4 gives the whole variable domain NAGVMQNPRHLVRRRGQEARLRCSPMKGHSHVYWYRQLPEEGLKFMVYLQKENIIDESGMPKERFSAEFPKEGPSILRIQQVVRGDSAAYFCASSPRPANEKLFFGSGTQLSVL.

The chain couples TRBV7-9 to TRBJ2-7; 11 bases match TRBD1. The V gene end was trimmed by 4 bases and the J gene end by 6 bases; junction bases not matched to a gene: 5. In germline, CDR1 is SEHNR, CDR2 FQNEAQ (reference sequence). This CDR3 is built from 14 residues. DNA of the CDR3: TGTGCCAGCAGCTCGGACAGGGGGCTGGGCGAGCAGTACTTC. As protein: CASSSDRGLGEQYF.

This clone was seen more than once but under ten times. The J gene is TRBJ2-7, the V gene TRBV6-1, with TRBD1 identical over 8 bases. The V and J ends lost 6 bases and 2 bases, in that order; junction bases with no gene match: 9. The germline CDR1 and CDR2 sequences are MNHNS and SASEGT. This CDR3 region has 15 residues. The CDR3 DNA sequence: TGTGCCAGCAGAACGGAGGCAGGGGGCCCCTACGAGCAGTACTTC. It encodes CASRTEAGGPYEQYF.

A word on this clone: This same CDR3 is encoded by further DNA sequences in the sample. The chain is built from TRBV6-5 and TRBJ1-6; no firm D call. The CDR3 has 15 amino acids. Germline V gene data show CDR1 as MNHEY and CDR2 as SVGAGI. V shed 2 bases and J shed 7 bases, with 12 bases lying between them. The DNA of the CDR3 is TGTGCCAGCAGTTACGGCGGTTCTGCGAATTCACCCCTCCACTTT. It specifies CASSYGGSANSPLHF.

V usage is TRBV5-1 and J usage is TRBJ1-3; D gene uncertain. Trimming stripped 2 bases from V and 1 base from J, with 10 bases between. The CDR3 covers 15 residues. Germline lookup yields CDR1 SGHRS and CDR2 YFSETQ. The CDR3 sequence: CASSFGMASGNTIYF. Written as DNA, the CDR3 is TGCGCCAGCAGCTTTGGTATGGCATCTGGAAACACCATATATTTT.

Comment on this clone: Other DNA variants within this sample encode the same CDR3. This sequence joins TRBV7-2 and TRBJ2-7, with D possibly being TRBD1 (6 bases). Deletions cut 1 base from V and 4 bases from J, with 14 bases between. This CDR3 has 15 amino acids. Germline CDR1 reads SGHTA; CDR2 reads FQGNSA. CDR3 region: CASSLGAGAGYEQYF. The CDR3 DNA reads TGTGCCAGCAGCTTAGGAGCAGGGGCGGGTTACGAGCAGTACTTC.

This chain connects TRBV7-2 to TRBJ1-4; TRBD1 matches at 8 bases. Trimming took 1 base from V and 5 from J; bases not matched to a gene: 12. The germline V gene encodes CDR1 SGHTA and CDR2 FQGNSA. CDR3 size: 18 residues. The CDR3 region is CASSLDPPGTGPNEKLFF. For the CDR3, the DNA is TGTGCCAGCAGCTTAGATCCTCCCGGGACAGGCCCAAATGAAAAACTGTTTTTT. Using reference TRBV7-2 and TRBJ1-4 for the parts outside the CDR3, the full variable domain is GAGVSQSPSNKVTEKGKDVELRCDPISGHTALYWYRQSLGQGLEFLIYFQGNSAPDKSGLPSDRFSAERTGGSVSTLTIQRTQQEDSAVYLCASSLDPPGTGPNEKLFFGSGTQLSVL.

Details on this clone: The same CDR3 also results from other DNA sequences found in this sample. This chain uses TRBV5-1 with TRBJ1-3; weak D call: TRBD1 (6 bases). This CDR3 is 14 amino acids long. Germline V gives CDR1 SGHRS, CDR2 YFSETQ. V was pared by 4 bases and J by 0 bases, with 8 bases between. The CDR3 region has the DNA TGCGCCAGCAGCATGGACAGCTCTGGAAACACCATATATTTT. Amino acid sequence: CASSMDSSGNTIYF.

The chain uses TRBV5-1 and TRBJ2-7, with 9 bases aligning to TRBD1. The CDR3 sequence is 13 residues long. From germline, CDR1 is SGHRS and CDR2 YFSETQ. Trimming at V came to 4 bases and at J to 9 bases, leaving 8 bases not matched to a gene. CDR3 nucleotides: TGCGCCAGCAGCCCGTCGGACAGGGGTGGGCAGTACTTC. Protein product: CASSPSDRGGQYF.